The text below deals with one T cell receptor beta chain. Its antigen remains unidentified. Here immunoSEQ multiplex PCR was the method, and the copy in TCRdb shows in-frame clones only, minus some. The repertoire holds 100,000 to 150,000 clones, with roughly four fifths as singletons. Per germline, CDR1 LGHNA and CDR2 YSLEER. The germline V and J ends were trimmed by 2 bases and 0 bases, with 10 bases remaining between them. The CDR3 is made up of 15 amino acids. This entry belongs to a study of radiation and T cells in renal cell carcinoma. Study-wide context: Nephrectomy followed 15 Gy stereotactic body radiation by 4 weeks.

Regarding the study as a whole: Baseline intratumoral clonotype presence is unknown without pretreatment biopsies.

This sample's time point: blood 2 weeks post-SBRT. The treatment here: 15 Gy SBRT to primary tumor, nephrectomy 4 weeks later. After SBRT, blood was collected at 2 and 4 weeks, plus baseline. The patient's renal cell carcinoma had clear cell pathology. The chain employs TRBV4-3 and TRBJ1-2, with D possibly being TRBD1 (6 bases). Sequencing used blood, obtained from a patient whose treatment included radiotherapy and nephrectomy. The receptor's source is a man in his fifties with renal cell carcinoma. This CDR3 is CASSQSRGANYGYTF. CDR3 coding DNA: TGCGCCAGCAGCCAATCCAGGGGAGCTAACTATGGCTACACCTTC.